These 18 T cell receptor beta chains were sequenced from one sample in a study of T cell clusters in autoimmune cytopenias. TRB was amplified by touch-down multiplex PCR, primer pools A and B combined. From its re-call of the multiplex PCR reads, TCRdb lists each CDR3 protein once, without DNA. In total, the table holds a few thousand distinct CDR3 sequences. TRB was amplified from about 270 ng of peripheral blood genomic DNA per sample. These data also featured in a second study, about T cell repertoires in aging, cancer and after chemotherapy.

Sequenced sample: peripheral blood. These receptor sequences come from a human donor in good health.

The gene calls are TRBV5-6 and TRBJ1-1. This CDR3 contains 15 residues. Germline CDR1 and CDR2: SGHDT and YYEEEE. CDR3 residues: CASSLAYPRAPEAFF.

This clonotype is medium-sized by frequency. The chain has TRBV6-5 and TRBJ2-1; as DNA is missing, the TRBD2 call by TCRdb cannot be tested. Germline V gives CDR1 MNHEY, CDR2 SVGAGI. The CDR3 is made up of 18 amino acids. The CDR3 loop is CASRPLTSGGADYNEQFF.

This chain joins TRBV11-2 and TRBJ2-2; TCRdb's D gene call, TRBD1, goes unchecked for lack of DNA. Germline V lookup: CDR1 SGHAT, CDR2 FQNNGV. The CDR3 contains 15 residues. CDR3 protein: CASSSGILNTGELFF.

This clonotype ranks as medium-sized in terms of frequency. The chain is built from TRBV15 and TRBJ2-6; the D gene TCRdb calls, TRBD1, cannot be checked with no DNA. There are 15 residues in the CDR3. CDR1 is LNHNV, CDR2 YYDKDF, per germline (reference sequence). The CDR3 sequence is CATSRAGAGANVLTF.

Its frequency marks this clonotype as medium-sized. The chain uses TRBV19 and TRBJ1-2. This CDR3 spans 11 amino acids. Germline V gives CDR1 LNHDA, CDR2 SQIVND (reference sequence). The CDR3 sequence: CASSYNYGYTF.

CDR3 protein: CASRVQGGGETQYF. V and J are TRBV27 and TRBJ2-5; the TCRdb call, TRBD1, lacks DNA for checking. Germline V lookup: CDR1 MNHEY, CDR2 SMNVEV (reference sequence). The CDR3 extends over 14 amino acids.

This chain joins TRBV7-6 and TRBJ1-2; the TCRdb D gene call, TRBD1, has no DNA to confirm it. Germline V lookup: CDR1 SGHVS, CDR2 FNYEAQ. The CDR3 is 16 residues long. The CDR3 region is CASSLVPYMAGVGYTF.

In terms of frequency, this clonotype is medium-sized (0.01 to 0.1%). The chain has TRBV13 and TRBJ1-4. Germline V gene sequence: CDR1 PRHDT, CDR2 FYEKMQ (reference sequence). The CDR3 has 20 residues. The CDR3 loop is CASSFGAAGRGLSTNEKLFF.

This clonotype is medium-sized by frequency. CDR3 amino acids: CASSPPSGGLTTYNEQFF. This chain links TRBV18 with TRBJ2-1; the D call from TCRdb, TRBD2, cannot be confirmed without DNA. This CDR3 is built from 18 residues. Per the germline V gene, CDR1 is KGHSH and CDR2 is LQKENI. The complete variable domain, with remaining parts taken from reference TRBV18 and TRBJ2-1, reads NAGVMQNPRHLVRRRGQEARLRCSPMKGHSHVYWYRQLPEEGLKFMVYLQKENIIDESGMPKERFSAEFPKEGPSILRIQQVVRGDSAAYFCASSPPSGGLTTYNEQFFGPGTRLTVL.

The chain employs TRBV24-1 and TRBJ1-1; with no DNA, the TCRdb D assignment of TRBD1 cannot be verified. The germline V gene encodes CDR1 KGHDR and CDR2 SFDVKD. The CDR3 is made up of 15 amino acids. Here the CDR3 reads CATSLSGGENTEAFF.

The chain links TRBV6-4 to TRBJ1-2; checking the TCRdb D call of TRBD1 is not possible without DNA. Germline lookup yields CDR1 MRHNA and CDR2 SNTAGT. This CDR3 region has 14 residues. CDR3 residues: CASSPLEGEGGYTF.

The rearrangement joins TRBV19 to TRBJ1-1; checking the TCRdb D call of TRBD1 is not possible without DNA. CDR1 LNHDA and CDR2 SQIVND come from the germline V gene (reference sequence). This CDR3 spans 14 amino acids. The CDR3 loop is CASSVDRDPKRAFF. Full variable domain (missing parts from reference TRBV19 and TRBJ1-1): DGGITQSPKYLFRKEGQNVTLSCEQNLNHDAMYWYRQDPGQGLRLIYYSQIVNDFQKGDIAEGYSVSREKKESFPLTVTSAQKNPTAFYLCASSVDRDPKRAFFGQGTRLTVV.

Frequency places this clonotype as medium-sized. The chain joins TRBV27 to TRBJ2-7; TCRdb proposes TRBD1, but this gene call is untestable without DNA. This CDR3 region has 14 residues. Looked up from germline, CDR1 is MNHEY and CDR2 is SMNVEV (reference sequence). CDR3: CASSLSGQGGEQYF.

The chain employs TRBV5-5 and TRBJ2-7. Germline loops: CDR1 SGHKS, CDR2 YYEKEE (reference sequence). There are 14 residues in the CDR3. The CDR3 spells CASEVAQGSYEQYF.

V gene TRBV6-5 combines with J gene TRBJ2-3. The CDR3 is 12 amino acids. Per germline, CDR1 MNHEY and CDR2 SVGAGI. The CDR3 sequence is CASIDRTDTQYF.

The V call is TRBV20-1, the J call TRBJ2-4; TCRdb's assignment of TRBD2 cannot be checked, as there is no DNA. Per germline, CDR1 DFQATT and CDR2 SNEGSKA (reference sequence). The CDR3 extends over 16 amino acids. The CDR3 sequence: CSARIWREIGGNIQYF.

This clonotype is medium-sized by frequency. CDR3 sequence reads: CASSRDGLTYEQYF. The chain joins TRBV6-5 to TRBJ2-7; TCRdb reports TRBD2, a call that lacks DNA to check it against. The germline V gene encodes CDR1 MNHEY and CDR2 SVGAGI. The CDR3 consists of 14 residues.

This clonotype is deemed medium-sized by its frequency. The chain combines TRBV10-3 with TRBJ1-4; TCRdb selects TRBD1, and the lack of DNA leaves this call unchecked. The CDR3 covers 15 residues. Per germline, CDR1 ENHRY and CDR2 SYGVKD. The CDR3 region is CAISESVGGNEKLFF.